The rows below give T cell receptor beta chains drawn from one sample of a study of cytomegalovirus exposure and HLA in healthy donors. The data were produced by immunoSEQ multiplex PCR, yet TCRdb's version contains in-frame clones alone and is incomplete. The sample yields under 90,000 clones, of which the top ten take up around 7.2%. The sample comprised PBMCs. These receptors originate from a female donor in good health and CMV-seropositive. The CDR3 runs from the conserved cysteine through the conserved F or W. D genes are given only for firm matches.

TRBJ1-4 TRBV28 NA CASSPAGDNEKLFF TGTGCCAGCAGTCCGGCAGGGGACAATGAAAAACTGTTTTTT
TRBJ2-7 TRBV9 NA CASSVVDNGGSYEQYF TGTGCCAGCAGCGTAGTCGATAATGGGGGCTCGTACGAGCAGTACTTC
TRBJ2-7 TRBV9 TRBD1 CASSVEDRGRGEQYF TGTGCCAGCAGCGTAGAGGACAGGGGGCGAGGAGAGCAGTACTTC
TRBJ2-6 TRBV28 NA CATATYDSTGPGANVLTF TGTGCCACAGCCACGTATGATTCAACAGGGCCTGGGGCCAACGTCCTGACTTTC
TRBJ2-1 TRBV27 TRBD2 CASSHPPGLAGDNEQFF TGTGCCAGCAGCCACCCTCCGGGACTAGCGGGCGACAATGAGCAGTTCTTC
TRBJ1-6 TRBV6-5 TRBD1 CASRWGQGSNSPLHF TGTGCCAGCAGATGGGGACAGGGAAGTAATTCACCCCTCCACTTT
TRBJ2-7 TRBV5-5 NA CASSFYTQTIYEQYF TGTGCCAGCAGCTTTTATACGCAGACAATTTACGAGCAGTACTTC
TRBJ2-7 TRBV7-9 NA CASSKGGEGAYEQYF TGTGCCAGCAGCAAAGGAGGGGAGGGGGCCTACGAGCAGTACTTC
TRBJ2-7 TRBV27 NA CASTSTGDYYEQYF TGTGCCAGCACCTCGACAGGGGACTACTACGAGCAGTACTTC
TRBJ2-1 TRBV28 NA CASSLSGTDNEQFF TGTGCCAGCAGTTTGAGCGGCACTGACAATGAGCAGTTCTTC
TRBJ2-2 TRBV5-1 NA CASTLARGELFF TGCGCCAGCACGCTAGCTCGTGGGGAGCTGTTTTTT
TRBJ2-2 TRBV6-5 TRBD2 CASSLAGVNTGELFF TGTGCCAGCTCCCTAGCGGGGGTGAACACCGGGGAGCTGTTTTTT
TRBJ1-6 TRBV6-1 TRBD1 CASSEARGQGNSPLHF TGTGCCAGCAGTGAAGCGCGAGGACAGGGGAATTCACCCCTCCACTTT
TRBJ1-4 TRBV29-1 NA CSVYEGGEKLFF TGCAGCGTTTATGAGGGGGGGGAAAAACTGTTTTTT
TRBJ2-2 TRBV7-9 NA CASSLGRGATGELFF TGTGCCAGCAGCTTAGGACGGGGGGCCACCGGGGAGCTGTTTTTT
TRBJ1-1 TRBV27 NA CASSPTTGTSAFF TGTGCCAGCAGCCCAACGACCGGGACTAGTGCTTTCTTT
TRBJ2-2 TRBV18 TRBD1 CASSPLGQGADTGELFF TGTGCCAGCTCACCACTAGGACAGGGGGCAGACACCGGGGAGCTGTTTTTT
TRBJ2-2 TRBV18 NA CASSLQGAGELFF TGTGCCAGCTCACTACAGGGAGCCGGGGAGCTGTTTTTT
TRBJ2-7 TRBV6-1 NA CASSEVQGWMNYEQYF TGTGCCAGCAGTGAAGTTCAGGGTTGGATGAACTACGAGCAGTACTTC
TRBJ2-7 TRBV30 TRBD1 CACRDRVLEQYF TGTGCCTGTAGGGACAGGGTTTTAGAGCAGTACTTC
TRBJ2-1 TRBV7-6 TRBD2 CASSTGLAGGENEQFF TGTGCCAGCAGCACAGGACTAGCGGGAGGGGAGAATGAGCAGTTCTTC
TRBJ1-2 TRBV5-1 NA CASREGRDGYTF TGCGCCAGTCGGGAAGGCCGCGATGGCTACACCTTC
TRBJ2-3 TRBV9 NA CASTPMGRSTDTQYF TGTGCCAGCACCCCCATGGGGCGAAGCACAGATACGCAGTATTTT
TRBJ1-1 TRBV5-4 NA CASAPSGAINTEAFF TGTGCCTCTGCGCCTTCAGGGGCTATAAACACTGAAGCTTTCTTT
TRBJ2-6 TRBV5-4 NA CASSLRSRGSGANVLTF TGTGCCAGCAGCTTAAGGAGTAGAGGTTCTGGGGCCAACGTCCTGACTTTC
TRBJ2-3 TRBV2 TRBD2 CASSLAGLAGGTDTQYF TGTGCCAGCAGTTTAGCCGGACTAGCGGGGGGCACAGATACGCAGTATTTT
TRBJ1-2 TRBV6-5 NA CASSYAPGVYGYTF TGTGCCAGCAGTTACGCCCCAGGGGTCTATGGCTACACCTTC
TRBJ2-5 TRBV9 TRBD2 CASSVASLRGGGETQYF TGTGCCAGCAGCGTAGCATCACTGCGGGGGGGCGGGGAGACCCAGTACTTC
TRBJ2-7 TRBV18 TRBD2 CASSGTSGSNEQYF TGTGCCAGCTCAGGGACTAGCGGGTCTAACGAGCAGTACTTC
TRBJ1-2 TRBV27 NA CASSRLGTGGYTF TGTGCCAGCAGCCGACTAGGGACCGGAGGCTACACCTTC
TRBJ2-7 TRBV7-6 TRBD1 CASSPGTGFHEQYF TGTGCCAGCAGCCCCGGGACAGGGTTCCACGAGCAGTACTTC
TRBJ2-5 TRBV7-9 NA CASSFEGWQETQYF TGTGCCAGCAGCTTTGAGGGTTGGCAAGAGACCCAGTACTTC
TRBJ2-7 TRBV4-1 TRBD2 CASSQERETYYEQYF TGCGCCAGCAGCCAAGAGCGGGAGACCTACTACGAGCAGTACTTC
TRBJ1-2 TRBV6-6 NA CASSHLINYGYTF TGTGCCAGCAGTCACCTAATAAACTATGGCTACACCTTC
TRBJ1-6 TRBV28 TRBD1 CASTTETGISSPLHF TGTGCCAGCACAACCGAGACAGGGATATCTTCACCCCTCCACTTT
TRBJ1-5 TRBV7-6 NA CASSPPGEPQHF TGTGCCAGCAGCCCCCCGGGGGAGCCCCAGCATTTT
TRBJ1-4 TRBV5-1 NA CASGFGGTNEKLFF TGCGCCAGCGGTTTCGGTGGAACTAATGAAAAACTGTTTTTT
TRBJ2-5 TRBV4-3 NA CASSQGVGHTEETQYF TGCGCCAGCAGCCAAGGGGTCGGACACACAGAAGAGACCCAGTACTTC
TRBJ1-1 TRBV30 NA CAYQGRHTEAFF TGTGCCTACCAGGGCCGTCACACTGAAGCTTTCTTT
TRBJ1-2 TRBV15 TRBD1 CATSRAHSGQGADGYTF TGTGCCACCAGCAGAGCCCACTCGGGACAGGGGGCTGATGGCTACACCTTC
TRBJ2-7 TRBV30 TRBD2 CAWSTGGYEQYF TGTGCCTGGAGTACGGGGGGCTACGAGCAGTACTTC
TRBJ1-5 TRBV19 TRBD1 CASSTLDRSRSTFQPQHF TGTGCCAGTAGTACCTTGGACAGGTCGAGATCGACTTTTCAGCCCCAGCATTTT
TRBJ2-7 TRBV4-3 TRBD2 CASSQAITNLAGHSYEQYF TGCGCCAGCAGCCAAGCGATTACCAACTTAGCGGGCCACTCCTACGAGCAGTACTTC
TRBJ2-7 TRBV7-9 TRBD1 CASSPRQGRNEQYF TGTGCCAGCAGCCCTAGACAGGGGAGGAACGAGCAGTACTTC
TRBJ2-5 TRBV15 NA CATSSHRGGQETQYF TGTGCCACCAGCAGCCACAGGGGGGGCCAAGAGACCCAGTACTTC
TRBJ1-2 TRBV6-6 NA CASSYSVTGSYGYTF TGTGCCAGCAGTTACTCGGTTACCGGGAGCTATGGCTACACCTTC
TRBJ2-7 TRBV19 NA CASSVSRGSHYEQYF TGTGCCAGTAGTGTGAGCAGGGGTTCTCACTACGAGCAGTACTTC
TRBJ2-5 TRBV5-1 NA CASSLAGPGLQIETQYF TGCGCCAGCAGCTTGGCCGGACCGGGACTGCAGATCGAGACCCAGTACTTC
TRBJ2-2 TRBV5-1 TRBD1 CASSSDREAGELFF TGCGCCAGCAGCTCGGACAGGGAGGCCGGGGAGCTGTTTTTT
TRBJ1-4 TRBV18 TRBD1 CASSPGQVEKLFF TGTGCCAGCTCACCTGGACAGGTCGAAAAACTGTTTTTT
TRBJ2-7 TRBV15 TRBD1 CATGQGDYEQYF TGTGCCACAGGACAGGGGGACTACGAGCAGTACTTC
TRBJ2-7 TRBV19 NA CASSIRGTPAGGEQYF TGTGCCAGTAGTATAAGAGGGACCCCGGCCGGAGGGGAGCAGTACTTC
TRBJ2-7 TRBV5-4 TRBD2 CASSTRTSGGAYEQYF TGTGCCAGCAGCACCCGGACTAGCGGGGGGGCTTACGAGCAGTACTTC
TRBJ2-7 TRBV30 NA CAWSFRDEQYF TGTGCCTGGAGTTTCAGGGACGAGCAGTACTTC
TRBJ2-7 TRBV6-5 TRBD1 CASSATGPSYEQYF TGTGCCAGCAGCGCGACAGGGCCCTCCTACGAGCAGTACTTC
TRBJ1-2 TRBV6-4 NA CASSDGSDSYGYTF TGTGCCAGCAGTGACGGCTCCGACAGCTATGGCTACACCTTC